This TCR beta chain was identified in a study of CD4 T cell repertoires in COVID-19. Study overall: Relabeled CFSE-low cells, IL-2-expanded for about nine days, met spikes from other coronaviruses.

About this clone: Its antigen is undetermined.

General study points: In SARS-CoV and/or HKU1 spike cultures, between roughly 6 and 25% of SARS-CoV-2 clonotypes reappeared. Sharing of several most expanded SARS-CoV-2-reactive clonotypes across memory subsets suggested intraclonal diversification.

Sequencing used immunoSEQ multiplex PCR; TCRdb keeps in-frame clones, though not all of them. Of 6,500 to 8,500 clones detected, 80% to 90% appear once; the ten largest clones hold about 2%. No culture step preceded sequencing of the ex vivo isolated memory T cells. Germline CDR1 and CDR2: SGHRS and YFSETQ. This CDR3 contains 13 residues. The J segment lost 7 bases and the V segment lost 0 bases, leaving 3 bases of the junction unmatched. Material: effector memory CD4+ T cells from blood, obtained before the COVID-19 pandemic. This TCR came from a human donor who had COVID-19. This chain connects TRBV5-1 to TRBJ1-2, with TRBD1 matching over 7 bases. CDR3 loop: CASSLDTGVGYTF. The CDR3 DNA sequence: TGCGCCAGCAGCTTGGATACAGGGGTTGGCTACACCTTC. Together with reference TRBV5-1 and TRBJ1-2, the CDR3 gives the full variable domain: KAGVTQTPRYLIKTRGQQVTLSCSPISGHRSVSWYQQTPGQGLQFLFEYFSETQRNKGNFPGRFSGRQFSNSRSEMNVSTLELGDSALYLCASSLDTGVGYTFGSGTRLTVV.